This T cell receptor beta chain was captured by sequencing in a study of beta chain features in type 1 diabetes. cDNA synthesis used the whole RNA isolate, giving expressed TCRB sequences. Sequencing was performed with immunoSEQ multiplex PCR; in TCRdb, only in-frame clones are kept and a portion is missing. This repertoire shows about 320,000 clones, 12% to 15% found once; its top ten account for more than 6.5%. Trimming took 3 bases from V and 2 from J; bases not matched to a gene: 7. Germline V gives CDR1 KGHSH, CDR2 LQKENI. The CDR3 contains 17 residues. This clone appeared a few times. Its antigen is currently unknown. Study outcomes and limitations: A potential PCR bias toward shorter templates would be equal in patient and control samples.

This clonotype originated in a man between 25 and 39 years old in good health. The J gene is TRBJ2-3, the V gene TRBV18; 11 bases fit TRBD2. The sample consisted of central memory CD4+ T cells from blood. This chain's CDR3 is CASSPTTSGAVTDTQYF. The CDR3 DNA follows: TGTGCCAGCTCACCGACGACTAGCGGGGCGGTCACAGATACGCAGTATTTT.